This TCR beta chain is drawn from a study of tissue T cells after allogeneic stem cell transplantation. Study results and limitations: The patient cohort was small and clinically heterogeneous, with limited sampling depth. Few T cell clones were shared across patients, but motif clusters showed tissue-specific shared signatures. Anatomically similar tissues had similar TCR repertoires within each patient.

Using immunoSEQ multiplex PCR, the repertoire was profiled, and TCRdb retains in-frame clones only, with some absent. The sample consists of under 4,500 clones, around two thirds of them appearing once. With regard to this clone: What it binds is unknown.

Germline assignment: CDR1 SGHDT and CDR2 YYEEEE. The J segment lost 0 bases and the V segment lost 4 bases, leaving 10 bases of the junction unmatched. The CDR3 is made up of 16 amino acids. The rearrangement joins TRBV5-6 to TRBJ2-7, with TRBD1 matching 7 bases. The receptor's source is a male donor aged 60 or over with lung cancer. The source material was left colon tissue, sampled at autopsy. The CDR3, as DNA: TGTGCCAGCAGCCTTCCCGGGACAGTGAGCTCCTACGAGCAGTACTTC. Its protein product is CASSLPGTVSSYEQYF.